This T cell receptor (beta chain) was sequenced in a study of blood T cell repertoires in COVID-19. The CDR3 is made up of 15 amino acids. The V and J ends lost 3 bases and 3 bases respectively, with 13 bases between them. Germline V CDR1 and CDR2: MNHNS, SASEGT. Participants spanned ages about 18 to 90 years and resided in 20 to 30 US areas. Produced via immunoSEQ multiplex PCR; TCRdb's table is partial and in-frame only. The sample holds approximately 300,000 clones; 89% are singletons and the top ten take roughly 5.3%. This TCR derives from a man between 60 and 75 years old who had recovered from COVID-19. The sequenced sample was PBMCs or T cells enriched from blood (not recorded which). The chain is built from TRBV6-1 and TRBJ2-3; D is uncertain. CDR3 DNA: TGTGCCAGCAGTGATTATAACGGTTGGACAGATACGCAGTATTTT. This sequence encodes CASSDYNGWTDTQYF.